This TCR beta chain was found in a study of CXCR4 blockade with PD-1 therapy in pancreatic cancer. The archived tumor blocks came from patients without neoadjuvant therapy before resection. TCRdb keeps only in-frame clones here, not all; method: immunoSEQ multiplex PCR. There are roughly 15,000 clones in the sample; over 55% occur only once, and over 4.5% lies in the top ten. V lost 5 bases and J lost 0, with 8 bases in between. The germline V gene has CDR1 SGDLS and CDR2 YYNGEE. The CDR3 length is 13 residues. Notes on this clone: What it recognizes is unknown.

Overall study results and limits: Intratumoral clonality (mean roughly 0.13) exceeded healthy blood (approximately 0.05) but did not track survival.

Sequencing used tumor tissue. The receptor comes from a human donor with pancreatic ductal adenocarcinoma. The rearrangement links TRBV9 to TRBJ1-1, with a weak D call TRBD1 (5 bases). CDR3 sequence reads: CASSDSMNTEAFF. Written as DNA, the CDR3 is TGTGCCAGCAGTGACAGTATGAACACTGAAGCTTTCTTT.